The T cell receptor (beta chain) under discussion was sequenced for a study of blood T cell repertoires in COVID-19. Background on the study: T cells, B-cell-depleted T cells, or PBMCs provided the cDNA or gDNA that served as material.

This clone showed up just once. The assay was immunoSEQ multiplex PCR, and TCRdb's table has in-frame clones only and misses some. The sample carries some 54,000 clones, about 85% recorded once. CDR1 is KGHSH, CDR2 LQKENI, per germline. With 3 bases removed from V and 0 bases from J, the gap between germline ends came to 10 bases. CDR3 length: 15 residues. This TCR was recovered from a man between 70 and 80 years old with active COVID-19. The chain links TRBV18 to TRBJ2-3; D call uncertain. Sequencing used peripheral blood. CDR3: CASSPLGPSTDTQYF. CDR3 DNA: TGTGCCAGCTCACCCCTTGGGCCCAGCACAGATACGCAGTATTTT.